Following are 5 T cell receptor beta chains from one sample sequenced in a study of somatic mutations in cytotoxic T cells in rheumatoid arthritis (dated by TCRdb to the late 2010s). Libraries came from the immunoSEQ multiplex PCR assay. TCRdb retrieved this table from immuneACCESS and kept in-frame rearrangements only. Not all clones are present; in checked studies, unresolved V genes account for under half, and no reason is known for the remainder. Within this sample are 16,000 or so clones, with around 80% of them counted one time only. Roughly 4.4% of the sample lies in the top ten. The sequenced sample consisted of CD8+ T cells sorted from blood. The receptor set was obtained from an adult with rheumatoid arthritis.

The CDR3 sequence: CASSSLGQGAEEQYF. The CDR3 DNA sequence: TGTGCCAGCAGCTCCTTGGGACAGGGGGCGGAAGAGCAGTACTTC. The chain couples TRBV5-4 to TRBJ2-7; the match to TRBD1 covers 12 bases. V shed 3 bases and J 7 bases; nucleotides not matched to a gene: 8. Germline lookup yields CDR1 SGHNT and CDR2 YYREEE (reference sequence). This CDR3 contains 15 residues.

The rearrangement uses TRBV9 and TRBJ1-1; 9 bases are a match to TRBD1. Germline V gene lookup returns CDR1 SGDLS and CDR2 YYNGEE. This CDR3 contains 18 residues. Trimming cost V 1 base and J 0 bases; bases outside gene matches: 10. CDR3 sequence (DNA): TGTGCCAGCAGCGTACAAGTAGGACAGGGGCTTTTGAACACTGAAGCTTTCTTT. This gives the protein CASSVQVGQGLLNTEAFF.

The CDR3 sequence: CASSFSGGAYNEQFF. In DNA form, the CDR3 reads TGTGCCAGCAGCTTTAGCGGGGGGGCCTACAATGAGCAGTTCTTC. V and J are TRBV7-9 and TRBJ2-1; 11 nucleotides match TRBD2. The V and J ends lost 3 bases and 2 bases, in that order; junction bases with no gene match: 0. The CDR3 consists of 15 residues. Germline CDR1 is SEHNR and CDR2 is FQNEAQ (reference sequence).

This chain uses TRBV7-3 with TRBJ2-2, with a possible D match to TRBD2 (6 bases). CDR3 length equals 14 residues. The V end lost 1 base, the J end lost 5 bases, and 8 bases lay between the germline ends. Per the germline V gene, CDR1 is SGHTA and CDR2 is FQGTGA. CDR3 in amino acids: CASSLNGGTGELFF. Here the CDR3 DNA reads TGTGCCAGCAGCTTAAATGGGGGGACCGGGGAGCTGTTTTTT.

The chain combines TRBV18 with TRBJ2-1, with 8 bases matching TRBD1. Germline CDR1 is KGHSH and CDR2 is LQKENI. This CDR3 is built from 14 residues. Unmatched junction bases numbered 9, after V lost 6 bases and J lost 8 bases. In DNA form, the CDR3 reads TGTGCCAGCTCCCATGGACAGGGAGGCGATGAGCAGTTCTTC. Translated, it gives CASSHGQGGDEQFF.